A selection of T cell receptor beta chains follows, all from one sample in a study of cytomegalovirus exposure and HLA in healthy donors. This table comes from immunoSEQ multiplex PCR, and its TCRdb copy is limited to in-frame clones, with some not included. The profile shows 150,000 to 180,000 clones, roughly 80% of them singletons. Sequenced sample: PBMCs. These receptors were taken from a man aged 25 to 40 in good health and CMV-seropositive. Each CDR3 is given with its conserved first and last residue.

>TRBV9|15
CASSAGTGQSYEQYF
>TRBV19|14
CASSIAENTGELFF
>TRBV5-1|19
CASSLRLAGGVRIEETQYF
>TRBV6-5|15
CATIPGTSGYNEQFF
>TRBV7-6|14
CASSPQGRYNEQFF
>TRBV11-2|15
CASSFTGTGTYGYTF
>TRBV15|19
CATSRERGRANANTGELFF
>TRBV13|12
CASSWARSEQYF
>TRBV2|14
CAGLLDTGSYEQYF
>TRBV5-3|14
CATAGREASYEQYF
>TRBV19|15
CASNDRFYKNTEAFF
>TRBV4-2|16
CASSQTGGGSYNEQFF
>TRBV5-4|15
CASRPDRTYTGELFF
>TRBV7-2|15
CASSAQRTSTDTQYF
>TRBV28|14
CATGGGSSGNTIYF
>TRBV5-1|15
CASTVSAGQNYEQYF
>TRBV4-2|13
CASSETGLPEAFF
>TRBV29-1|12
CSAGDLAGTQYF
>TRBV7-9|14
CASSPGQSNTEAFF
>TRBV28|14
CASNDRAFDYGYTF
>TRBV2|16
CASSEALQAPSGEQFF
>TRBV4-2|18
CASSQDSTGSGGQETQYF
>TRBV11-2|18
CASSFRKGDRGLNNEQFF
>TRBV19|15
CASRTTGELVYEQYF
>TRBV6-4|15
CASSDRGYSTDTQYF